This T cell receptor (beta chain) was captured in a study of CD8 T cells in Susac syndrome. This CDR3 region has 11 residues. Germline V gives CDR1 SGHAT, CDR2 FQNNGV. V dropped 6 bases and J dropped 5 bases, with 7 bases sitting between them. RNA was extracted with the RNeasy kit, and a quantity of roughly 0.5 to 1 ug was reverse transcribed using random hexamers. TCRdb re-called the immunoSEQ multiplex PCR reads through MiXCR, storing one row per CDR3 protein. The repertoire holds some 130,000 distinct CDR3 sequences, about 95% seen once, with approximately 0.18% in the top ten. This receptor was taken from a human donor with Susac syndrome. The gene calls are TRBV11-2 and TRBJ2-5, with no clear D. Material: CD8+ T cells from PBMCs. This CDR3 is CASRFGETQYF. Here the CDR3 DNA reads TGTGCCAGCAGGTTTGGGGAGACCCAGTACTTC.